This T cell receptor (beta chain) was captured by sequencing in a study of early T cells in non-severe SARS-CoV-2 infection. Using its own MiXCR run on the 5' RACE reads, TCRdb lists one record per CDR3 protein. The repertoire holds some 41,000 distinct CDR3 sequences, with under 30% as singletons. Germline-derived CDR1 and CDR2 are SNHLY and FYNNEI. V shed 7 bases and J shed 0 bases, with 4 bases lying between them. There are 11 residues in the CDR3. The V call is TRBV2, the J call TRBJ2-7; D is undetermined. The origin of this receptor is an adult who was a healthcare worker with PCR-confirmed SARS-CoV-2 infection or an uninfected control (not recorded which). The sample consisted of whole blood, taken at baseline. This CDR3 is CASTDSYEQYF. The CDR3 DNA reads TGTGCCAGCACAGACTCCTACGAGCAGTACTTC.